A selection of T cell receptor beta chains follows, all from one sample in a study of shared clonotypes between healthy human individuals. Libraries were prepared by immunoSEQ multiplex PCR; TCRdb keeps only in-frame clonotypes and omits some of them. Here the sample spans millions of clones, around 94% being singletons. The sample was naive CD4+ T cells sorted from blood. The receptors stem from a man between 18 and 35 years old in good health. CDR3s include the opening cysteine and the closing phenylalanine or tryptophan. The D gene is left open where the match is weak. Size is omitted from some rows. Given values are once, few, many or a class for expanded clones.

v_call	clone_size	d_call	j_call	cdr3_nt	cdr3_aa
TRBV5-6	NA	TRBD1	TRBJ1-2	TGTGCCAGCAGCGGGACAGGGGGCGGCTATGGCTACACCTTC	CASSGTGGGYGYTF
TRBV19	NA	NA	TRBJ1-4	TGTGCCAGTAGTATAAACGGAGGCGCAACTAATGAAAAACTGTTTTTT	CASSINGGATNEKLFF
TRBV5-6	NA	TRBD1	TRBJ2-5	TGTGCCAGCAGCTATGGGGTGCCGGGACAGAACCAAGAGACCCAGTACTTC	CASSYGVPGQNQETQYF
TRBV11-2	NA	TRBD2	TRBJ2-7	TGTGCCAGCAGCTTAGAAGGGAGGGGAACCGACTACGAGCAGTACTTC	CASSLEGRGTDYEQYF
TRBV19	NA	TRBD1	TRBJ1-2	TGTGCCAGTAGTACTCGGGCCGGGACAGGGACCTATGGCTACACCTTC	CASSTRAGTGTYGYTF
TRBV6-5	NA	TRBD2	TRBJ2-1	TGTGCCAGCAGTTACTGGGCGGGAGTTGGGAATGAGCAGTTCTTC	CASSYWAGVGNEQFF
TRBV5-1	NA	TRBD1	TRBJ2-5	TGCGCCAGCAGCTGGGGACAGGAAGAGACCCAGTACTTC	CASSWGQEETQYF
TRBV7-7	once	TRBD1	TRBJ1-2	TGTGCTAGCAGCTTCTACAGGGGGGGGAATGGCTACACCTTC	CASSFYRGGNGYTF
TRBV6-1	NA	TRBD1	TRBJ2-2	TGTGCCAGCAGTGGACCGACAGGGGGAACCGGGGAGCTGTTTTTT	CASSGPTGGTGELFF
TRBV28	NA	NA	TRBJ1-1	TGTGCCAGCAGTTCCACCGGGACAGAAGCTTTCTTT	CASSSTGTEAFF
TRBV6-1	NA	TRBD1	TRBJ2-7	TGTGCCAGCAGCGACAGGGGCTTCGGCGAGCAGTACTTC	CASSDRGFGEQYF
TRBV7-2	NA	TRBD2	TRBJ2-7	TGTGCCAGCAGCTTAGCGCGGCTAGCGGGAGGGCACGAGCAGTACTTC	CASSLARLAGGHEQYF
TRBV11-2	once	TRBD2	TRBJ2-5	TGTGCCAGCAGCAGCAGGACTAGCGGGGGAGAGACCCAGTACTTC	CASSSRTSGGETQYF
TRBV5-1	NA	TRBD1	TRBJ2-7	TGCGCCAGCAGCCAAGGGACAGCTACCCACGAGCAGTACTTC	CASSQGTATHEQYF
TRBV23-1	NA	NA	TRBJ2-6	TGCGCCAGCAGTCCCGGGCCTTCTACCGGGGCCAACGTCCTGACTTTC	CASSPGPSTGANVLTF
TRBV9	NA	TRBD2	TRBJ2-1	TGTGCCAGCAGCGTAGAATTGGGACTAGTCTCGGATGAGCAGTTCTTC	CASSVELGLVSDEQFF
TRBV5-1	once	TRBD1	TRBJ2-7	TGCGCCAGCAGATCCGGACAGGGGGCAGGCGAGCAGTACTTC	CASRSGQGAGEQYF
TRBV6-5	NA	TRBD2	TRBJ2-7	TGTGCCAGCAGCCAGAGCGGGAGTTACGAGCAGTACTTC	CASSQSGSYEQYF
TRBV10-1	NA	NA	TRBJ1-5	TGCGCCAGCAGTGGGAGGCCGGGCTACGGCAATCAGCCCCAGCATTTT	CASSGRPGYGNQPQHF
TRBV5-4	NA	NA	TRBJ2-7	TGTGCCAGCAGCTTGGGGACCCGGGACTACGAGCAGTACTTC	CASSLGTRDYEQYF
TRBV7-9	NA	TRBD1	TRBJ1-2	TGTGCCAGCAGCGCCCGGGACAGGGGACACTATGGCTACACCTTC	CASSARDRGHYGYTF
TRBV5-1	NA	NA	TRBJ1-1	TGCGCCAGCAGCTTGGGGACAAGAAATGAAGCTTTCTTT	CASSLGTRNEAFF
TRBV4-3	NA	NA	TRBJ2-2	TGCGCCAGCAGCCAAGAGTGGGGGAGGTTCACCGGGGAGCTGTTTTTT	CASSQEWGRFTGELFF
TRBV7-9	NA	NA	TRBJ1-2	TGTGCCAGCAGCTTAATGGGGGAAGCTAACTATGGCTACACCTTC	CASSLMGEANYGYTF
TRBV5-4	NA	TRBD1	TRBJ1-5	TGTGCCAGCAGCTTGGAAGGGGGCGTGGGTCAGCCCCAGCATTTT	CASSLEGGVGQPQHF
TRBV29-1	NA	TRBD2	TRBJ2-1	TGCAGCGTTGATGGCCTAGCGGGAGTTAATGAGCAGTTCTTC	CSVDGLAGVNEQFF
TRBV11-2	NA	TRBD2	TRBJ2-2	TGTGCCAGCAGCTTATTCGCGATAGCGGGAGGGCTGTTTTTT	CASSLFAIAGGLFF
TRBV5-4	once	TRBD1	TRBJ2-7	TGTGCCAGCAGCACGACGACCGGGGGACAGGGCTTATACGAGCAGTACTTC	CASSTTTGGQGLYEQYF
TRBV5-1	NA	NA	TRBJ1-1	TGCGCCAGCAGCTTGCCGGGGTCTGAAGCTTTCTTT	CASSLPGSEAFF
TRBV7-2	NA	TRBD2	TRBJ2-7	TGTGCCAGCAGCAAGACTAGCGGGAGGGAGCACGAGCAGTACTTC	CASSKTSGREHEQYF
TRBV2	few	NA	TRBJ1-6	TGTGCCAGCAGTGAAGCGCGGAGCAATTCACCCCTCCACTTT	CASSEARSNSPLHF
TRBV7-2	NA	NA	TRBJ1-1	TGTGCCAGCAGCCGTTTTATGGGGGGCCCTGACACTGAAGCTTTCTTT	CASSRFMGGPDTEAFF
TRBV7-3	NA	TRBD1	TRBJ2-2	TGTGCCAGCAGCCCCTACCCGACAGGGGGCTATACCGGGGAGCTGTTTTTT	CASSPYPTGGYTGELFF
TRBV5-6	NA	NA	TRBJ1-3	TGTGCCAGCAGCCCGGCTTGGGGGCCAGGAAACACCATATATTTT	CASSPAWGPGNTIYF
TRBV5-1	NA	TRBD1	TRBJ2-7	TGCGCCAGCAGCTTGGCCGGACAGGTACGTTTCCACGAGCAGTACTTC	CASSLAGQVRFHEQYF